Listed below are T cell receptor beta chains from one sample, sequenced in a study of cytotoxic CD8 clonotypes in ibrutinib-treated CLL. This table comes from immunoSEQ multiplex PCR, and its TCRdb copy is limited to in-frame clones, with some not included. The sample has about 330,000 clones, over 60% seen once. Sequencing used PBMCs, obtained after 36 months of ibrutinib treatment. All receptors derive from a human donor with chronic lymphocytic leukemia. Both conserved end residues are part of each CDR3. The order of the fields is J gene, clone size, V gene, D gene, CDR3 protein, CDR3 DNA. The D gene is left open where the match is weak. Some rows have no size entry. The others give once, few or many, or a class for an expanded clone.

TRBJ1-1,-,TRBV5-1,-,CASSLVEGEAFF,TGCGCCAGCAGCTTGGTGGAGGGTGAAGCTTTCTTT
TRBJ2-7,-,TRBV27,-,CASRWSRLSYEQYF,TGTGCCAGCAGATGGTCCAGACTCTCCTACGAGCAGTACTTC
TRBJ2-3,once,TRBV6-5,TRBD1,CASSYGQGGDTQYF,TGTGCCAGCAGTTACGGACAGGGGGGAGATACGCAGTATTTT
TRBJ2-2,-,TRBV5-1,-,CASSLDPNTGELFF,TGCGCCAGCAGCTTGGATCCGAACACCGGGGAGCTGTTTTTT
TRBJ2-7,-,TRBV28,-,CASSPLGFYEQYF,TGTGCCAGCAGTCCGCTCGGCTTCTACGAGCAGTACTTC
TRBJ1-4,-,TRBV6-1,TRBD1,CASNLQGAREKLFF,TGTGCCAGCAACTTACAGGGGGCCCGGGAAAAACTGTTTTTT
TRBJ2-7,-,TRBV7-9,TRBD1,CASHSSDRAYEQYF,TGTGCCAGCCACAGCTCAGACAGGGCCTACGAGCAGTACTTC
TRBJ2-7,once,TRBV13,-,CASSPPISDPYEQYF,TGTGCCAGCAGCCCGCCGATTTCAGACCCCTACGAGCAGTACTTC
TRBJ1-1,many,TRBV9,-,CASSDLTSPNTEAFF,TGTGCCAGCAGCGACCTGACTAGCCCGAACACTGAAGCTTTCTTT
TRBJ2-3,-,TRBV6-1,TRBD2,CASSERWEGLHTQYF,TGTGCCAGCAGTGAAAGGTGGGAGGGCCTTCATACGCAGTATTTT
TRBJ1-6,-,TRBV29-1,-,CSASKGGFDSPLHF,TGCAGCGCCTCTAAGGGGGGTTTCGATTCACCCCTCCACTTT
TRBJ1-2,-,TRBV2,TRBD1,CASSRQGDDGYTF,TGTGCCAGCAGCCGACAGGGAGACGATGGCTACACCTTC
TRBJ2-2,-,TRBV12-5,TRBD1,CASGLWRKDRVTGELFF,TGTGCTAGTGGTTTGTGGAGAAAGGACAGGGTCACCGGGGAGCTGTTTTTT
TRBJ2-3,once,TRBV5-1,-,CASSLRHPEDNTQYF,TGCGCCAGCAGCCTCAGACATCCCGAAGATAATACGCAGTATTTT
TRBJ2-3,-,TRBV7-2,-,CASSLARRVQRADTQYF,TGTGCCAGCAGCTTAGCTCGGAGGGTCCAAAGGGCGGATACGCAGTATTTT
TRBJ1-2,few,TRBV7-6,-,CASSLEGRGQNYGYTF,TGTGCCAGCAGCCTAGAGGGCAGAGGCCAAAACTATGGCTACACCTTC
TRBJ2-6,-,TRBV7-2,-,CASSLWGSGANVLTF,TGTGCCAGCAGCTTATGGGGTTCAGGGGCCAACGTCCTGACTTTC
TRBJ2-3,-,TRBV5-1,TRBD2,CASSLPASGGPSTDTQYF,TGCGCCAGCAGCTTGCCGGCTAGCGGGGGCCCAAGCACAGATACGCAGTATTTT
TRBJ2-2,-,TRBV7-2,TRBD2,CASSLVGTGGSTGELFF,TGTGCCAGCAGCTTAGTGGGAACGGGAGGGAGCACCGGGGAGCTGTTTTTT
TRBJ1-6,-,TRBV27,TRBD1,CASSGTGGRSPLHF,TGTGCCAGCAGTGGAACAGGGGGCCGCTCACCCCTCCACTTT
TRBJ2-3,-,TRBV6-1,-,CASSEALLAGNTDTQYF,TGTGCCAGCAGTGAAGCGCTTCTGGCAGGGAACACAGATACGCAGTATTTT
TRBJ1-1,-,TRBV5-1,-,CASSVTALNTEAFF,TGCGCCAGCAGCGTCACAGCGCTCAACACTGAAGCTTTCTTT
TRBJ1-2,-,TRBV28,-,CASSLRPRYGYTF,TGTGCCAGCAGTTTAAGGCCGCGGTATGGCTACACCTTC
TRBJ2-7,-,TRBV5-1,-,CASSFHPGLYEQYF,TGCGCCAGCAGCTTTCATCCCGGGCTCTACGAGCAGTACTTC
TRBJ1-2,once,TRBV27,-,CASSPHRQAYGYTF,TGTGCCAGCAGTCCACATCGACAGGCCTATGGCTACACCTTC
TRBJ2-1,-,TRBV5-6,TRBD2,CASSPGTSGAQSYNEQFF,TGTGCCAGCAGCCCGGGGACTAGCGGGGCCCAGAGCTACAATGAGCAGTTCTTC
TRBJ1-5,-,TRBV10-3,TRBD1,CAISETHPGQGLHQPQHF,TGTGCCATCAGTGAGACCCATCCGGGACAGGGACTGCATCAGCCCCAGCATTTT
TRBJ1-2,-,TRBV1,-,CTSSRPLRQGPMWNYGYTF,TGCACCAGCAGCCGTCCGTTGAGACAGGGGCCAATGTGGAACTATGGCTACACCTTC
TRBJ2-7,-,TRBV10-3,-,CAISSVYEQYF,TGTGCCATCAGTTCAGTCTACGAGCAGTACTTC
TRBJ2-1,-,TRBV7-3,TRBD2,CASSLTGGTSSNEQFF,TGTGCCAGCAGCTTAACCGGGGGGACTAGCTCCAATGAGCAGTTCTTC
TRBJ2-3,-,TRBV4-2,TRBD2,CASSPISGGGDTQYF,TGTGCCAGCAGCCCCATTAGCGGGGGGGGAGATACGCAGTATTTT
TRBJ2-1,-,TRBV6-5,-,CASSYSTGEQFF,TGTGCCAGCAGTTACTCGACAGGAGAGCAGTTCTTC
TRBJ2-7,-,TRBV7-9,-,CASSLAGGDYEQYF,TGTGCCAGCAGCTTAGCGGGGGGAGATTACGAGCAGTACTTC
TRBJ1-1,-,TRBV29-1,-,CSVNLGMNTEAFF,TGCAGCGTTAACCTTGGGATGAACACTGAAGCTTTCTTT
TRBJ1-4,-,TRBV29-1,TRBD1,CSVDSTGGAEKLFF,TGCAGCGTTGACTCGACAGGGGGGGCGGAAAAACTGTTTTTT
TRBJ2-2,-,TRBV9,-,CASSPFSGLLGGELFF,TGTGCCAGCAGCCCATTCTCGGGGTTATTGGGCGGGGAGCTGTTTTTT
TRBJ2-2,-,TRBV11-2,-,CASSLALASGELFF,TGTGCCAGCAGCTTAGCGCTCGCCTCCGGGGAGCTGTTTTTT
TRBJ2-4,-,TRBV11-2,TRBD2,CASRSGTSGVQYF,TGTGCCAGCAGATCCGGGACTAGCGGCGTTCAGTACTTC
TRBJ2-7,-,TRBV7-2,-,CASSLVTAGEQYF,TGTGCCAGCAGCTTAGTGACCGCAGGAGAGCAGTACTTC
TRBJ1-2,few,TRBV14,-,CASSLGPSGYTF,TGTGCCAGCAGCCTCGGACCCAGCGGCTACACCTTC
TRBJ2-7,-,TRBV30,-,CAWWDDRWYEQYF,TGTGCCTGGTGGGACGACAGATGGTACGAGCAGTACTTC
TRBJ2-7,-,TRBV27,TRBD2,CASSPPPGGRDEQYF,TGTGCCAGCAGTCCCCCACCCGGGGGGAGGGACGAGCAGTACTTC
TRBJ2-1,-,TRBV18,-,CASSPLPLYEQFF,TGTGCCAGCTCACCACTCCCACTATATGAGCAGTTCTTC
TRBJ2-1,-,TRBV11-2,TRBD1,CASSLVKGQIYNEQFF,TGTGCCAGCAGCTTAGTGAAGGGACAGATCTACAATGAGCAGTTCTTC
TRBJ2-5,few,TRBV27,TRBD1,CASSFWGTGDPQETQYF,TGTGCCAGCAGTTTCTGGGGGACAGGGGACCCCCAAGAGACCCAGTACTTC
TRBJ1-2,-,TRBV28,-,CASSLGGVYGYTF,TGTGCCAGCAGTTTAGGGGGGGTCTATGGCTACACCTTC
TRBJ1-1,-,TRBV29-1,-,CSVGPRLRTEAFF,TGCAGCGTGGGGCCCCGGCTGAGAACTGAAGCTTTCTTT
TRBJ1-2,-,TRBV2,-,CASSGRDGTLGGYTF,TGTGCCAGCAGTGGGAGGGACGGGACCCTAGGGGGCTACACCTTC
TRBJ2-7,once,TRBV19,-,CASSRASTYEQYF,TGTGCCAGTAGTCGCGCGTCGACCTACGAGCAGTACTTC
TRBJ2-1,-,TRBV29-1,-,CSVELGIYEQFF,TGCAGCGTTGAACTCGGCATTTATGAGCAGTTCTTC
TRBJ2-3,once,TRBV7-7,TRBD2,CASSHGRARGTDTQYF,TGTGCCAGCAGCCACGGGAGGGCTCGGGGCACAGATACGCAGTATTTT
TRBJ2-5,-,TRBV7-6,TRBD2,CASSKIGLVVETQYF,TGTGCCAGCAGCAAAATCGGACTAGTAGTCGAGACCCAGTACTTC